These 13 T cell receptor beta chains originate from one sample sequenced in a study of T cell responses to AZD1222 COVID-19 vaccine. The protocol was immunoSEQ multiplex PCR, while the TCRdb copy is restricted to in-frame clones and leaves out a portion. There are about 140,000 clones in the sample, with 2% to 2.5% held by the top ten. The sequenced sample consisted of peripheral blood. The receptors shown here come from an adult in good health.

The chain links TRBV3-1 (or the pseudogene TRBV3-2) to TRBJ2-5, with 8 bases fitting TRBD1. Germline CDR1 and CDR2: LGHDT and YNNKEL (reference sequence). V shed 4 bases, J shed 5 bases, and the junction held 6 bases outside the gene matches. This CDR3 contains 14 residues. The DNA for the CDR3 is TGTGCCAGCAGCCCCACAGGGGGGAGGGAGACCCAGTACTTC. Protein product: CASSPTGGRETQYF.

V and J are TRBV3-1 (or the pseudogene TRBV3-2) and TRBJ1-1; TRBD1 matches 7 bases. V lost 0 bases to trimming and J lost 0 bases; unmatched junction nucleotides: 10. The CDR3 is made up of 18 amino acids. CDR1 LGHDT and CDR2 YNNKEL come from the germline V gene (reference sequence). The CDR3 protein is CASSQEEEGAGMNTEAFF. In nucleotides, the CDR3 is TGTGCCAGCAGCCAAGAAGAAGAGGGGGCTGGCATGAACACTGAAGCTTTCTTT.

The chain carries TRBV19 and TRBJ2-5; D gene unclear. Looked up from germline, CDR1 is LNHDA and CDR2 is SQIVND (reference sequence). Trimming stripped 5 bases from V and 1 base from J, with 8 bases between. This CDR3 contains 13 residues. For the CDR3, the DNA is TGTGCCAGTAGTCCTCGGGTCCAAGAGACCCAGTACTTC. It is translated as CASSPRVQETQYF.

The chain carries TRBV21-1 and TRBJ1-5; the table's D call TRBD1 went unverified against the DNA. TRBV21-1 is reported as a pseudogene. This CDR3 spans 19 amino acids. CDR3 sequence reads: CASSKLVGTGVYSNQPQHF. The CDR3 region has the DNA TGTGCCAGCAGCAAATTGGTCGGGACAGGGGTTTATAGCAATCAGCCCCAGCATTTT.

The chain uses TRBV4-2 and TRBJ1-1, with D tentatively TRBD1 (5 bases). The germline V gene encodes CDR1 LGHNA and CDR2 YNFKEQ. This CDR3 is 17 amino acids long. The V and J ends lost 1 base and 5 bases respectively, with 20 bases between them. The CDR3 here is CASSQGYSGRWDTEAFF. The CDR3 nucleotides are TGTGCCAGCAGCCAAGGATACTCGGGACGGTGGGATACTGAAGCTTTCTTT.

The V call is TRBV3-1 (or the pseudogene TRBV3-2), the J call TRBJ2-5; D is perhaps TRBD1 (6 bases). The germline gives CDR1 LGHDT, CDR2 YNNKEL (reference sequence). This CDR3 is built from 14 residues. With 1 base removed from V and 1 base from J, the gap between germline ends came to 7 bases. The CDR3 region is CASSQGTVQETQYF. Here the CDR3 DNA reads TGTGCCAGCAGCCAAGGGACAGTCCAAGAGACCCAGTACTTC.

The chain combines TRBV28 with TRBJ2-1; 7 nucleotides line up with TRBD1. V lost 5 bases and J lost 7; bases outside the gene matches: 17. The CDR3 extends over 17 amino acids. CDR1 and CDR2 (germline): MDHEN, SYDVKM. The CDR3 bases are TGTGCCAGCAGTCGCCGTGAGGGACAGCTAGAGGGGAATGAGCAGTTCTTC. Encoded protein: CASSRREGQLEGNEQFF. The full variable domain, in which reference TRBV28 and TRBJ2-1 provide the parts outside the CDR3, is DVKVTQSSRYLVKRTGEKVFLECVQDMDHENMFWYRQDPGLGLRLIYFSYDVKMKEKGDIPEGYSVSREKKERFSLILESASTNQTSMYLCASSRREGQLEGNEQFFGPGTRLTVL.

In DNA form, the CDR3 reads TGTGCCAGCAGTTTAGCATGGGGTTCACGGACTGAAGCTTTCTTT. Amino acids: CASSLAWGSRTEAFF. The rearrangement links TRBV27 to TRBJ1-1; D not certain. The CDR3 has 15 amino acids. V lost 2 bases to trimming and J lost 5 bases, with 15 bases between them. From germline, CDR1 is MNHEY and CDR2 SMNVEV (reference sequence).

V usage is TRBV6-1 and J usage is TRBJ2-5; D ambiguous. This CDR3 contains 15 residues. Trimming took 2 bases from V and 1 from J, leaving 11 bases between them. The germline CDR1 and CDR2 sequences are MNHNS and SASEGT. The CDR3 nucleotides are TGTGCCAGCAGTGAATTGCTACAGCCCCAAGAGACCCAGTACTTC. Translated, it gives CASSELLQPQETQYF.

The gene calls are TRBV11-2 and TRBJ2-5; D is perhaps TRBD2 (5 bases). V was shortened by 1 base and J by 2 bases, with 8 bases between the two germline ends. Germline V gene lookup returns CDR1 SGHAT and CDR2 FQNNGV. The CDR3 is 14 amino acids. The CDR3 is CASSLVGGQETQYF. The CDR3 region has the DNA TGTGCCAGCAGCTTAGTAGGCGGGCAAGAGACCCAGTACTTC. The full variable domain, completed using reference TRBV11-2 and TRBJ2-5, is EAGVAQSPRYKIIEKRQSVAFWCNPISGHATLYWYQQILGQGPKLLIQFQNNGVVDDSQLPKDRFSAERLKGVDSTLKIQPAKLEDSAVYLCASSLVGGQETQYFGPGTRLLVL.

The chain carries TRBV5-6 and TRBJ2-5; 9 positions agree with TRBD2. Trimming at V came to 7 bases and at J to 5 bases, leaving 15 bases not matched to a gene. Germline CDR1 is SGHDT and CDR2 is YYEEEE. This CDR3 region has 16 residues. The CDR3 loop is CASSLRRGGLRETQYF. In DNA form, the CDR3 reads TGTGCCAGCTCCCTTAGGCGGGGGGGCCTCAGGGAGACCCAGTACTTC.

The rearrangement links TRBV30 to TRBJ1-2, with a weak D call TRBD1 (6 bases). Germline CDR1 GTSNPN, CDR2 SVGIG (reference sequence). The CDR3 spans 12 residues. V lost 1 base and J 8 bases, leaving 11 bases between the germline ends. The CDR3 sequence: CAWSAPGDGYTF. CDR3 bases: TGTGCCTGGAGTGCCCCAGGGGACGGCTACACCTTC.

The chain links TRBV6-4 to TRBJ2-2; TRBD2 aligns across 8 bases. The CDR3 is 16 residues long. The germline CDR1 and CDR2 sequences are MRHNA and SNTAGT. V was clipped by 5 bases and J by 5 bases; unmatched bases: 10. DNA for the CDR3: TGTGCCAGCAGTTCCGCCCGGGGGGGCGAGACCGGGGAGCTGTTTTTT. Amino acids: CASSSARGGETGELFF.